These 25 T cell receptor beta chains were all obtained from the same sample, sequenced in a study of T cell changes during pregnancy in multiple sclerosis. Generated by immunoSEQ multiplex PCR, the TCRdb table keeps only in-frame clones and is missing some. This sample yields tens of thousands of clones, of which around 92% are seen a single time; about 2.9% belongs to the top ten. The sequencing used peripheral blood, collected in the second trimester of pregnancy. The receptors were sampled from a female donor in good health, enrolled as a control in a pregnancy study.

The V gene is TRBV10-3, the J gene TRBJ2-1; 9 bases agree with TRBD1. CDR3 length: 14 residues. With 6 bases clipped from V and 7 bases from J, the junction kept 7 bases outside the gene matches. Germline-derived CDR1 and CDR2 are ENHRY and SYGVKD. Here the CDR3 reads CAIRPGQGGNEQFF. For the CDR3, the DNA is TGTGCCATCAGACCGGGACAGGGTGGGAATGAGCAGTTCTTC.

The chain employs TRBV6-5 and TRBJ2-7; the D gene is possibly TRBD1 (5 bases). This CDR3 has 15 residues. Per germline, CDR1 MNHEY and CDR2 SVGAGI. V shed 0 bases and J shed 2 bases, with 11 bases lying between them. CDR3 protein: CASSYSGAETYEQYF. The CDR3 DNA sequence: TGTGCCAGCAGTTACTCTGGGGCAGAGACCTACGAGCAGTACTTC.

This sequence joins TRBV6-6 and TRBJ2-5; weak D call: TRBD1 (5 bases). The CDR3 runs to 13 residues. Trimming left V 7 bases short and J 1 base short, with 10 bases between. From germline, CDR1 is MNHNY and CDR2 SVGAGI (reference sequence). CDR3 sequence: CASTAQGQETQYF. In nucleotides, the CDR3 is TGTGCCAGCACTGCCCAGGGCCAAGAGACCCAGTACTTC.

The CDR3 region has the DNA TGTGCCAGCAGTTGGGCAGGGATTAACTATGGCTACACCTTC. As protein: CASSWAGINYGYTF. This chain joins TRBV28 and TRBJ1-2, with D possibly TRBD1 on 5 matching bases. Germline assignment: CDR1 MDHEN and CDR2 SYDVKM. The CDR3 contains 14 residues. V shed 4 bases and J shed 1 base, with 10 bases lying between them.

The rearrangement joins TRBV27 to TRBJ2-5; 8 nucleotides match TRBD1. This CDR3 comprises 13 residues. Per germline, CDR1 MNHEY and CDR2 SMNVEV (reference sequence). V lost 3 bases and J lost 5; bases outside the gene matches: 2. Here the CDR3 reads CASSLNRGETQYF. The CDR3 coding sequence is TGTGCCAGCAGTTTGAACAGGGGGGAGACCCAGTACTTC.

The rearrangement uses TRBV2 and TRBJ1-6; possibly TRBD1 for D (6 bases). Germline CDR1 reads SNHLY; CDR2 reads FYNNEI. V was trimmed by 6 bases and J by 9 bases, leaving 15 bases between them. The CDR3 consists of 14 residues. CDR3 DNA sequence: TGTGCCAGCAGCAAAAACAGGGAGAGTTCACCCCTCCACTTT. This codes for CASSKNRESSPLHF.

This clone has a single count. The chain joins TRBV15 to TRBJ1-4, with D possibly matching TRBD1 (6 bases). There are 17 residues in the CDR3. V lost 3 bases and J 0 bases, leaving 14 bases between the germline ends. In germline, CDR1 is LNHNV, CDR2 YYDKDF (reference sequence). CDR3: CATSRSRTEATNEKLFF. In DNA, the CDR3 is TGTGCCACCAGCAGGAGCCGGACAGAAGCAACTAATGAAAAACTGTTTTTT.

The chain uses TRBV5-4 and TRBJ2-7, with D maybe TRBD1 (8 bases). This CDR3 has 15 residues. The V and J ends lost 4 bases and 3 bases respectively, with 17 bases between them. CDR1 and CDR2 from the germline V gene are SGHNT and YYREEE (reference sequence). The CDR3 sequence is CASSSGDRPRYEQYF. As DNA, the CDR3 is TGTGCCAGCAGCAGCGGGGACAGGCCCCGCTACGAGCAGTACTTC.

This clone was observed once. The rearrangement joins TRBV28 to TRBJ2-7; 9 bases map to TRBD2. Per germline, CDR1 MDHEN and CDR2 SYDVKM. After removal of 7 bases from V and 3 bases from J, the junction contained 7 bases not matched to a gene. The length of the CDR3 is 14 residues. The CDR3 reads CASTTSGGLYEQYF. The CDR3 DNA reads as TGTGCCAGCACGACTAGCGGAGGACTCTACGAGCAGTACTTC.

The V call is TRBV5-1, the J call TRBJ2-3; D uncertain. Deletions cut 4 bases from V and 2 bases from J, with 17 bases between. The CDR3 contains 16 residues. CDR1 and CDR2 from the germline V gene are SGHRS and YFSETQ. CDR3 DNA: TGCGCCAGCAGCCCGGTAATCGGCGGCTACACAGATACGCAGTATTTT. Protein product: CASSPVIGGYTDTQYF.

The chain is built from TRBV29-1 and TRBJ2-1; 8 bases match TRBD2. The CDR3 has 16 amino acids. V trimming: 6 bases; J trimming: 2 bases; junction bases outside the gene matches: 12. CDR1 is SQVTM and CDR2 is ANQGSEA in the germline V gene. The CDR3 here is CSVPGTPGGAYNEQFF. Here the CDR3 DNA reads TGCAGCGTCCCCGGGACTCCCGGGGGGGCCTACAATGAGCAGTTCTTC.

For the CDR3, the DNA is TGTGCCAGCTCACCGGATTACCTAGGGGATGAAAAACTGTTTTTT. Amino acid sequence: CASSPDYLGDEKLFF. This sequence joins TRBV18 and TRBJ1-4; weak D call: TRBD1 (5 bases). Germline CDR1 reads KGHSH; CDR2 reads LQKENI. The CDR3 is made up of 15 amino acids. Trimming took 3 bases from V and 6 from J, leaving 14 bases between them.

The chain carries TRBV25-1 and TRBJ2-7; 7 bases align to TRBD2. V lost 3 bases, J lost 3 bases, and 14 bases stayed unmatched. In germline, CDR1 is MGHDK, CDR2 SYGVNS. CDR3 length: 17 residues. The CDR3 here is CASSDAPLAGVNYEQYF. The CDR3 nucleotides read TGTGCCAGCAGTGACGCACCTCTTGCGGGGGTAAACTACGAGCAGTACTTC.

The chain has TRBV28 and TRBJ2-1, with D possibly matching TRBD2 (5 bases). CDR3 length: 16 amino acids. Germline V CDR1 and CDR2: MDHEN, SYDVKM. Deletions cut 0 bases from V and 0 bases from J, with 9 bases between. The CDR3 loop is CASSLWGADSYNEQFF. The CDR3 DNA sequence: TGTGCCAGCAGTTTATGGGGAGCGGACTCCTACAATGAGCAGTTCTTC.

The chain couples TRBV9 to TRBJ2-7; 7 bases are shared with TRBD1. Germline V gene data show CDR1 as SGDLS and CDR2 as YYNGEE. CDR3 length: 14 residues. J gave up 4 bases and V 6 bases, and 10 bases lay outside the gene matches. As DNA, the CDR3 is TGTGCCAGCAACAGGCAGGGGGATTTATACGAGCAGTACTTC. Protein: CASNRQGDLYEQYF.

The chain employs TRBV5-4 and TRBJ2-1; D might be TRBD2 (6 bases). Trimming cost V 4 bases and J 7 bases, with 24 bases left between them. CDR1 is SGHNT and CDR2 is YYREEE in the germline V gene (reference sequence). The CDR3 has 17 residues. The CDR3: CASSLGLAVFGGNEQFF. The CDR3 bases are TGTGCCAGCAGCCTTGGACTCGCAGTATTTGGGGGGAATGAGCAGTTCTTC.

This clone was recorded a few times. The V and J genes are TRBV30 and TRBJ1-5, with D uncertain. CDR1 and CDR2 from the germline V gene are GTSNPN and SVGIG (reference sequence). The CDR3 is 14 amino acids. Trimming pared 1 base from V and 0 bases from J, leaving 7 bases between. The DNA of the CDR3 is TGTGCCTGGAGTGGAGGGCTTAGCAATCAGCCCCAGCATTTT. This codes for CAWSGGLSNQPQHF.

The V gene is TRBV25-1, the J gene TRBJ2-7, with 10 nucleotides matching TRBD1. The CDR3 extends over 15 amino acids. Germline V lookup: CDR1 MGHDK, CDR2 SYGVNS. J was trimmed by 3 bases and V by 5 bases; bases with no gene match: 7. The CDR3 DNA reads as TGTGCCAGCAGTTCCTCGACAGGGGGCCTCTACGAGCAGTACTTC. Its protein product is CASSSSTGGLYEQYF.

For the CDR3, the DNA is TGTGCCTGGGACTCCCAAAAAGAAAAACTGTTTTTT. Translating gives CAWDSQKEKLFF. This chain uses TRBV30 with TRBJ1-4; D gene ambiguous. Germline values: CDR1 GTSNPN, CDR2 SVGIG (reference sequence). The ends were cut back, 5 bases at V and 8 bases at J, with 12 bases in the middle. There are 12 residues in the CDR3.

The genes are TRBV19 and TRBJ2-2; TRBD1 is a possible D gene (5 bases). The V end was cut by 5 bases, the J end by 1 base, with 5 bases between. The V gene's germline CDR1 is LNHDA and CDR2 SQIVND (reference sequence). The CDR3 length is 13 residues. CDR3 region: CASSQGNTGELFF. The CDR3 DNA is TGTGCCAGTAGTCAGGGGAACACCGGGGAGCTGTTTTTT.

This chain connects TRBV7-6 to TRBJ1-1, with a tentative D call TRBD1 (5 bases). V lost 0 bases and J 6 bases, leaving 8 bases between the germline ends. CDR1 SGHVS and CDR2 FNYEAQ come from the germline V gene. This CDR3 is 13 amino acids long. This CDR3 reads CASSLALGAEAFF. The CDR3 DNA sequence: TGTGCCAGCAGCTTAGCCTTAGGGGCTGAAGCTTTCTTT.

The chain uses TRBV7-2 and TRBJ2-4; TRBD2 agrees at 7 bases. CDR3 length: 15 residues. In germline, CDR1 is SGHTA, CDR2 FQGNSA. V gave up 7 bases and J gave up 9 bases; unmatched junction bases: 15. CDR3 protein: CASTPWAGVEIIQYF. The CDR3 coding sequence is TGTGCCAGCACGCCCTGGGCGGGAGTGGAAATCATTCAGTACTTC.

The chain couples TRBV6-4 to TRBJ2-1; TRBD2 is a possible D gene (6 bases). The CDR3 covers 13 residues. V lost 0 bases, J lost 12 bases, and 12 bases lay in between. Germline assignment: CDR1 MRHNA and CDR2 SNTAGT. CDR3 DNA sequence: TGTGCCAGCAGTGACTCTTTAGGGACTGGGCAGTTCTTC. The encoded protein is CASSDSLGTGQFF.

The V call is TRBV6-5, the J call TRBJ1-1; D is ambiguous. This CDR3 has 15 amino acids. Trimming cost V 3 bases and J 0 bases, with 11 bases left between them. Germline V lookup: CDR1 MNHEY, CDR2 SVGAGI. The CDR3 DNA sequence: TGTGCCAGCAGTTATCAGCCGGGAATGAACACTGAAGCTTTCTTT. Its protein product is CASSYQPGMNTEAFF.

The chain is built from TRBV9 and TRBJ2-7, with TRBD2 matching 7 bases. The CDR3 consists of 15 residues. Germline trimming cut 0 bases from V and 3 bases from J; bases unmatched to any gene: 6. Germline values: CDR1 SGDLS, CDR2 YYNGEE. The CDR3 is CASSVASGPGYEQYF. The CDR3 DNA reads TGTGCCAGCAGCGTAGCTAGCGGCCCTGGCTACGAGCAGTACTTC.